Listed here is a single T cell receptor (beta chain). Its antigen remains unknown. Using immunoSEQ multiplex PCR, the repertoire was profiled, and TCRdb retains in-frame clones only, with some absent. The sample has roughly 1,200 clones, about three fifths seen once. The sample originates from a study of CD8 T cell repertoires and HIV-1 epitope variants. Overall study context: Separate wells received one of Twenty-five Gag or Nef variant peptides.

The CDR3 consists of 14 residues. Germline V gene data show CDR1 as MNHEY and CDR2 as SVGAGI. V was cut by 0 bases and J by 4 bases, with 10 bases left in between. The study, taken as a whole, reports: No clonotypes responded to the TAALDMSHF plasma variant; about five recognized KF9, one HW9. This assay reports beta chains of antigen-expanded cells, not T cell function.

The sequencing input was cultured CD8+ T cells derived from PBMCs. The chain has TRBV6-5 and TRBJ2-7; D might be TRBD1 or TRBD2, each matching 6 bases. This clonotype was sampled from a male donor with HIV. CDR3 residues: CASSYSQGRYEQYF. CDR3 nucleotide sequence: TGTGCCAGCAGTTACTCGCAGGGGAGGTACGAGCAGTACTTC.